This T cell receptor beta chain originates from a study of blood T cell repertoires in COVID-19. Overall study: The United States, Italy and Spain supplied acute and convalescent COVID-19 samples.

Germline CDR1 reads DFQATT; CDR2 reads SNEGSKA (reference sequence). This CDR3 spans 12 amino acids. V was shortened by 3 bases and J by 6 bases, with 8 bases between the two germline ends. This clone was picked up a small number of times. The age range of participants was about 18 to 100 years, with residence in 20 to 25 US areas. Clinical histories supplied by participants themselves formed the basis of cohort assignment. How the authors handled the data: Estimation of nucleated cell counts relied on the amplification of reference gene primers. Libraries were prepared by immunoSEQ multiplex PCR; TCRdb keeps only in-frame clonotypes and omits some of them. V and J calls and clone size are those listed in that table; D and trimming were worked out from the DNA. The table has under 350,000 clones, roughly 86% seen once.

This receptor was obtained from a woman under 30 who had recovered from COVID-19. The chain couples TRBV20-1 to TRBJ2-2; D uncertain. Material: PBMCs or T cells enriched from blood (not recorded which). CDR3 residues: CSASPRPGELFF. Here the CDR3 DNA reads TGCAGTGCTAGTCCTAGACCCGGGGAGCTGTTTTTT.